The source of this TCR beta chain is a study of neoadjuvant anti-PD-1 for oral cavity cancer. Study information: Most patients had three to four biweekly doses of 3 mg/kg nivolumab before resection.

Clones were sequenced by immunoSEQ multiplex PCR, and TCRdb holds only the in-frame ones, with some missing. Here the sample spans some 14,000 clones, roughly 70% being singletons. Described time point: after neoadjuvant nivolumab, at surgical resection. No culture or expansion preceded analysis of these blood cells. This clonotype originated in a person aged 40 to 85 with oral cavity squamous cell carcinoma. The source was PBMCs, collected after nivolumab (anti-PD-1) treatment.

This CDR3 reads CASSPDRGDNYGYTF. The CDR3 DNA follows: TGCGCCAGCAGTCCGGACAGGGGTGACAACTATGGCTACACCTTC. J is TRBJ1-2 and V is TRBV5-1; TRBD1 matches at 9 bases. J lost 2 bases, V lost 5 bases, and 7 bases had no gene match. From germline, CDR1 is SGHRS and CDR2 YFSETQ. This CDR3 spans 15 amino acids.